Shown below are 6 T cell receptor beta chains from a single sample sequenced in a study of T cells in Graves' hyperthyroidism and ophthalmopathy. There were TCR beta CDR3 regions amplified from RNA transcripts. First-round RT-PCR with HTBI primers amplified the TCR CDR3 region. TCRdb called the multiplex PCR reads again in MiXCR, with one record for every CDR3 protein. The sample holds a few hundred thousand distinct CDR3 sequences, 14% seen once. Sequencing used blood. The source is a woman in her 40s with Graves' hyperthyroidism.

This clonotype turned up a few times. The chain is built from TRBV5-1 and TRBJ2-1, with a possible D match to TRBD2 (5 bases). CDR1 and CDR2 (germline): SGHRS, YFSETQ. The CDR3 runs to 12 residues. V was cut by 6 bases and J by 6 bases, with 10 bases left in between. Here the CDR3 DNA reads TGCGCCAGCACCTGGAGGCCCAATGAGCAGTTCTTC. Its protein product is CASTWRPNEQFF.

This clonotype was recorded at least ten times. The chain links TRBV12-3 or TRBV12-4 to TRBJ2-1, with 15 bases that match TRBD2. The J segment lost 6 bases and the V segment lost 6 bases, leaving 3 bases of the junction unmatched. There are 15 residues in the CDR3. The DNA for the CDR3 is TGTGCCAGCAGCCTGGGACTAGCGGGAGGCAATGAGCAGTTCTTC. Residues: CASSLGLAGGNEQFF.

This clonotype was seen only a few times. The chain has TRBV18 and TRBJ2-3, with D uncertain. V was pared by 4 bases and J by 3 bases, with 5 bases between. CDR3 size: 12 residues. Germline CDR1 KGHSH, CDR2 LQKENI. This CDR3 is CASSLKTDTQYF. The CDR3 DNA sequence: TGTGCCAGCTCACTCAAGACAGATACGCAGTATTTT.

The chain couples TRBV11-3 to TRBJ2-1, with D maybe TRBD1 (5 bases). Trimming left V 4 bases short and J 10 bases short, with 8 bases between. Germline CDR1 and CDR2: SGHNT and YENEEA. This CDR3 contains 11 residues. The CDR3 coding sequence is TGTGCCAGCAGCTCACAGGACGAGCAGTTCTTC. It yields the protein CASSSQDEQFF.

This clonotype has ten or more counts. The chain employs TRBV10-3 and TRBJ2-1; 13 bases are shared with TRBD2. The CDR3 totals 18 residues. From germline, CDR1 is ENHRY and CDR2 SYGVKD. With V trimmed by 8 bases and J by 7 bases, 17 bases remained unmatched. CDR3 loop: CAISGSLAGGLSVNEQFF. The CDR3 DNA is TGTGCCATCTCAGGGTCACTAGCGGGAGGGCTTAGTGTGAATGAGCAGTTCTTC.

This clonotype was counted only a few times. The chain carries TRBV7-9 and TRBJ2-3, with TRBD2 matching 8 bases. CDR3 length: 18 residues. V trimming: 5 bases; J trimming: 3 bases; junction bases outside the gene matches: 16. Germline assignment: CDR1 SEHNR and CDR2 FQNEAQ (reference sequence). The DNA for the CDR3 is TGTGCCAGCAGCCCTCGCAGTGGAGGAGGGACTAGAACAGATACGCAGTATTTT. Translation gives CASSPRSGGGTRTDTQYF.